This TCR beta chain was captured by sequencing in a study of blood T cell repertoires in COVID-19. Overall study context: Sources were T cells, B-cell-depleted T cells, or PBMCs; the material itself was cDNA or gDNA.

The CDR3 spans 14 residues. Per germline, CDR1 SGHNT and CDR2 YYREEE (reference sequence). V lost 4 bases, J lost 0 bases, and 8 bases lay in between. Symptom resolution, clearance, or two negative PCRs marked donors in Cohort 3 as recovered. The authors' processing: Estimation of nucleated cell counts was performed using reference gene primer amplification. Assay: immunoSEQ multiplex PCR; the TCRdb copy retains only in-frame clones and omits some. That table supplies the V and J calls and clone size; D and trimming were determined from the DNA. The sample records hundreds of thousands of clones, roughly 87% being singletons.

This TCR was recovered from a woman aged 25-40 years who had recovered from COVID-19. The gene calls are TRBV5-4 and TRBJ2-1; a possible D gene is TRBD2 (5 bases). The specimen was PBMCs or T cells enriched from blood (not recorded which). The CDR3 here is CASSRGSSYNEQFF. The CDR3 bases are TGTGCCAGCAGCCGAGGGAGCTCCTACAATGAGCAGTTCTTC.